This T cell receptor (beta chain) was obtained from a study of PD-1 blockade in classical Hodgkin lymphoma (dated by TCRdb to the early 2020s). General notes on the study: Nivolumab dosing was 3 mg/kg intravenously every 2 weeks, continuing until either disease progression or unacceptable toxicity. The study used TCR beta sequencing and CyTOF to define a peripheral blood immune signature of response to PD-1 blockade in classical Hodgkin lymphoma.

As for this clone: Its recognized antigen is unknown. Base qualities are not provided; no much larger clone lies one nucleotide away.

Beyond this particular receptor, the publication reports: The study was limited to a single clinical trial cohort, and causes of repertoire differences, possibly disease activity or prior therapy, remained undefined. By C4D1, a significant rise was seen in CD4+ TCR diversity but not in CD8+ TCR diversity (p=0.0027 vs p=0.16), and the rise was most apparent among complete responders (p=0.02). Among trial patients, those achieving complete response had baseline diversity similar to that of newly diagnosed patients, while diversity was significantly lower in partial responders and progressors. Baseline TCR diversity was reported to be lower in newly diagnosed patients than in healthy donors and to be lower still in relapsed/refractory patients. Patients starting nivolumab less than 1 year after ASCT had lower diversity and were excluded from later analyses to avoid confounding by immune reconstitution.

According to the study, the label for this sample's time point signals: cycle 1 day 1 (C1D1), immediately before nivolumab initiation. Every trial patient had relapsed after autologous stem cell transplantation, and cohorts A, B and C differed in prior brentuximab vedotin exposure. Magnetic negative selection with a Miltenyi CD4+ T cell isolation kit was used to purify CD4+ T cells from thawed PBMCs. The trial cohort included roughly 60 patients with relapsed/refractory classical Hodgkin lymphoma, and each patient had a best overall response of complete response, partial response or progressive disease. In the multi-cohort phase II CheckMate 205 trial, trial patients received single-agent nivolumab. An independent review committee assessed best overall response by applying the 2007 International Working Group response criteria. PBMCs from the trial were collected at three points: immediately before nivolumab initiation (C1D1), and during therapy at cycle 2 day 1 and cycle 4 day 1. Peripheral blood was collected in 8 mL Vacutainer Cell Preparation Tubes, from which PBMCs were isolated by centrifugation and then cryopreserved. Purified CD4+ and CD8+ fractions were generated only in cases for which an additional PBMC sample was available. Magnetically labelled cells were depleted on LS columns in a quadroMACS separator, and the flow-through was collected as the purified fraction.

The Qiagen DNeasy kit was used to extract genomic DNA both from unsorted PBMCs and from the negatively selected CD4+ and CD8+ fractions. Using primers that anneal to V and J segments, immunoSEQ multiplex PCR amplified the TCR beta CDR3 regions. Amplification bias was minimized using a synthetic immune receptor repertoire, and residual bias was removed computationally after sequencing. On the study's bioinformatics: Repertoire diversity was quantified as the Shannon entropy index using custom Python scripts. Unsorted, CD4+ and CD8+ repertoires were examined separately, except in combined analyses, for which CD4+ and CD8+ sequences were merged in silico. Clonal expansion was defined as a frequency increase of at least 2-fold after treatment compared with C1D1, and clones undetected at baseline were assigned a pseudocount of 0.5. Clones with 0 or 1 copy at C1D1 were classified as singleton clones, and clones with 2 or more copies were classified as non-singleton clones. Clones expanded in unsorted samples were assigned a CD4+, CD8+ or unknown annotation through matching of protein sequences in sorted samples from the same patient. Wilcoxon tests on paired samples were used to test diversity changes from C1D1 to C4D1. Drawn from immuneACCESS, this table holds only the in-frame rearrangements with V and J called that TCRdb kept. Clones are partly lost; checked studies trace under half to an unresolved V gene and leave the rest unexplained. The V and J calls and clone size were taken over from that table, and D and trimming were inferred from the DNA. This sample lists 30,000 to 35,000 clones; approximately 92% were detected once. About 0.21% of the sample comes from the top ten.

CDR1 and CDR2 (SNHLY, FYNNEI) derive from the germline V gene. The CDR3 contains 14 residues, cysteine and phenylalanine counted. Only CDR3 DNA is held: 42 bases, read in frame from base 1. The V and J ends are trimmed by 6 bases and 6 bases, leaving 18 bases between them. The chain links TRBV2 with TRBJ2-7; 6 matching bases give a weak D call of TRBD2. The TCR sequence derives from a human donor with classical Hodgkin lymphoma. Sequenced material: CD4+ T cells from blood, taken at baseline. The DNA sequence is given as TGTGCCAGCAGGCGCACGGGACTCCTATCCGAGCAGTACTTC. This sequence encodes CASRRTGLLSEQYF.